The 21 T cell receptor beta chains below were found in one sample sequenced in a study of siplizumab effects on memory and regulatory T cells (dated by TCRdb to between 2018 and 2020). Library preparation employed the immunoSEQ multiplex PCR assay. Sourced from immuneACCESS, this table was stored by TCRdb with only in-frame sequences that have V and J called. A share of the clones is absent; for the studies checked, an unresolved V gene accounts for under half, and the remainder has no known explanation. The sample yields about 50,000 clones; about 97% were counted once. Around 0.6% of the sample lies in the top ten. The specimen was naive CD4+ T cells sorted from blood. Read against the paper, the sample's cell subset or site label means: unstimulated naive T cells. The receptors here all came from a human donor in good health.

The V call is TRBV2, the J call TRBJ1-1, with TRBD1 as a possible D gene (6 bases). Deletions cut 7 bases from V and 3 bases from J, with 18 bases between. The CDR3 length is 15 residues. The germline gives CDR1 SNHLY, CDR2 FYNNEI. CDR3 coding DNA: TGTGCCAGCAACGGACAGAAAGGGTGGGACACTGAAGCTTTCTTT. Protein product: CASNGQKGWDTEAFF.

V is TRBV11-3 and J is TRBJ2-2; D remains unclear. Germline V CDR1 and CDR2: SGHNT, YENEEA. Trimming left V 5 bases short and J 6 bases short, with 10 bases between. The CDR3 totals 13 residues. CDR3 protein: CASSDRSAGELFF. CDR3 coding DNA: TGTGCCAGCAGCGATCGTAGTGCCGGGGAGCTGTTTTTT.

V usage is TRBV4-1 and J usage is TRBJ2-7; 7 positions match TRBD1. Germline V gives CDR1 MGHRA, CDR2 YSYEKL. With V trimmed by 6 bases and J by 2 bases, 7 bases remained unmatched. The CDR3 is 14 amino acids. CDR3 sequence: CASRPTGLTYEQYF. The CDR3 nucleotides are TGCGCCAGCAGGCCGACAGGGCTAACCTACGAGCAGTACTTC.

The rearrangement joins TRBV5-1 to TRBJ1-2; D perhaps matches TRBD1 (6 bases). This CDR3 comprises 13 residues. The germline V gene has CDR1 SGHRS and CDR2 YFSETQ. Trimming stripped 4 bases from V and 5 bases from J, with 12 bases between. CDR3: CASSPDRLYGYTF. Written as DNA, the CDR3 is TGCGCCAGCAGCCCAGACAGGCTTTATGGCTACACCTTC.

The rearrangement joins TRBV5-1 to TRBJ2-1; 8 nucleotides line up with TRBD2. The CDR3 length is 14 residues. V lost 7 bases, J lost 2 bases, and 5 bases stayed unmatched. Germline V gives CDR1 SGHRS, CDR2 YFSETQ. The CDR3 DNA is TGCGCCAGCGAACGGGGGGGCCCCTACAATGAGCAGTTCTTC. The encoded protein is CASERGGPYNEQFF.

This chain connects TRBV10-3 to TRBJ1-6; D is uncertain. CDR3 length equals 15 residues. CDR1 ENHRY and CDR2 SYGVKD come from the germline V gene. Trimming removed 0 bases at V and 8 bases at J, with 11 bases between. The CDR3: CAISESTPADSPLHF. The CDR3 nucleotides are TGTGCCATCAGTGAGTCGACGCCAGCCGATTCACCCCTCCACTTT.

The V and J genes are TRBV5-1 and TRBJ2-1; a weak D match, TRBD1 (5 bases). Germline V lookup: CDR1 SGHRS, CDR2 YFSETQ. This CDR3 is built from 13 residues. V was trimmed by 2 bases and J by 2 bases, leaving 5 bases between them. The CDR3 is CASSFRAYNEQFF. In DNA form, the CDR3 reads TGCGCCAGCAGCTTCAGGGCCTACAATGAGCAGTTCTTC.

The V gene is TRBV2, the J gene TRBJ2-5; possible D gene TRBD2, 5 bases. Per germline, CDR1 SNHLY and CDR2 FYNNEI. Trimming pared 8 bases from V and 4 bases from J, leaving 14 bases between. CDR3 length: 13 residues. The CDR3 nucleotides read TGTGCCAGCTCCCAGGAGGTGAGAGAGACCCAGTACTTC. It specifies CASSQEVRETQYF.

This clone appeared once. The J gene is TRBJ1-1, the V gene TRBV7-9; unclear D gene. Germline lookup yields CDR1 SEHNR and CDR2 FQNEAQ (reference sequence). The CDR3 is made up of 13 amino acids. The V gene lost 5 bases and the J gene lost 3 bases, with 10 bases spanning the gap. The CDR3 DNA is TGTGCCAGCAGCCGCGTTAGAGACACTGAAGCTTTCTTT. As protein: CASSRVRDTEAFF.

The J gene is TRBJ2-7, the V gene TRBV19; 7 bases fit TRBD1. CDR1 is LNHDA, CDR2 SQIVND, per germline (reference sequence). CDR3 size: 13 residues. V shed 4 bases and J 5 bases; nucleotides not matched to a gene: 5. For the CDR3, the DNA is TGTGCCAGTAGTACACAGGGGATCCACGAGCAGTACTTC. Amino acids: CASSTQGIHEQYF.

This clone was seen once. The CDR3 bases are TGTGCTAGTGGTTCCGTTTATGGCTACACCTTC. Protein sequence: CASGSVYGYTF. The V gene is TRBV12-5, the J gene TRBJ1-2; D is unresolved. CDR1 and CDR2 from the germline V gene are LGHNT and FRNRAP. This CDR3 spans 11 amino acids. Trimming took 4 bases from V and 5 from J, leaving 5 bases between them.

This rearrangement joins TRBV9 to TRBJ2-6; no firm D call. The CDR3 is made up of 19 amino acids. V dropped 0 bases and J dropped 1 base, with 17 bases sitting between them. The germline CDR1 and CDR2 sequences are SGDLS and YYNGEE. The CDR3 DNA reads TGTGCCAGCAGCGTAGATCCGGGTGGGGTCCTATCTGGGGCCAACGTCCTGACTTTC. It encodes CASSVDPGGVLSGANVLTF. The whole variable domain, remainder taken from reference TRBV9 and TRBJ2-6, is DSGVTQTPKHLITATGQRVTLRCSPRSGDLSVYWYQQSLDQGLQFLIQYYNGEERAKGNILERFSAQQFPDLHSELNLSSLELGDSALYFCASSVDPGGVLSGANVLTFGAGSRLTVL.

The chain carries TRBV11-3 and TRBJ2-7; tentatively, D is TRBD1 (7 bases). The CDR3 consists of 13 residues. The germline V gene encodes CDR1 SGHNT and CDR2 YENEEA. Trimming left V 5 bases short and J 7 bases short, with 15 bases between. The CDR3 DNA sequence: TGTGCCAGCAGCACCCGGGACAGCGGGGAGCAGTACTTC. Translated, it gives CASSTRDSGEQYF.

This chain links TRBV28 with TRBJ1-5; D ambiguous. CDR3 length: 15 amino acids. V was shortened by 3 bases and J by 0 bases, with 9 bases between the two germline ends. CDR1 and CDR2 from the germline V gene are MDHEN and SYDVKM. In DNA form, the CDR3 reads TGTGCCAGCAGTTTCACAGATACTAGCAATCAGCCCCAGCATTTT. Protein product: CASSFTDTSNQPQHF. Complete variable domain (other parts from reference TRBV28 and TRBJ1-5): DVKVTQSSRYLVKRTGEKVFLECVQDMDHENMFWYRQDPGLGLRLIYFSYDVKMKEKGDIPEGYSVSREKKERFSLILESASTNQTSMYLCASSFTDTSNQPQHFGDGTRLSIL.

The chain couples TRBV15 to TRBJ2-7, with D possibly being TRBD2 (5 bases). Germline CDR1 reads LNHNV; CDR2 reads YYDKDF (reference sequence). The V and J ends lost 2 bases and 2 bases respectively, with 13 bases between them. The CDR3 sequence is 15 residues long. The CDR3 loop is CATSRSGRETYEQYF. CDR3 in DNA: TGTGCCACCAGCAGATCCGGACGGGAAACCTACGAGCAGTACTTC. The full variable domain, in which reference TRBV15 and TRBJ2-7 provide the parts outside the CDR3, is DAMVIQNPRYQVTQFGKPVTLSCSQTLNHNVMYWYQQKSSQAPKLLFHYYDKDFNNEADTPDNFQSRRPNTSFCFLDIRSPGLGDTAMYLCATSRSGRETYEQYFGPGTRLTVT.

The V gene is TRBV14, the J gene TRBJ2-7; 9 bases match TRBD1. The CDR3 extends over 16 amino acids. V gave up 0 bases and J gave up 7 bases; unmatched junction bases: 10. Germline CDR1 and CDR2: SGHDN and FVKESK. The CDR3 loop is CASSQDLGTGLREQYF. For the CDR3, the DNA is TGTGCCAGCAGCCAAGATCTGGGGACAGGGTTGAGGGAGCAGTACTTC.

The chain links TRBV9 to TRBJ2-2; 8 bases are a match to TRBD1. The V gene end was trimmed by 0 bases and the J gene end by 5 bases; junction bases not matched to a gene: 6. Germline CDR1 and CDR2: SGDLS and YYNGEE. This CDR3 comprises 16 residues. The DNA for the CDR3 is TGTGCCAGCAGCGTAGTGGCAGGGGGCAGGACCGGGGAGCTGTTTTTT. The encoded protein is CASSVVAGGRTGELFF.

V is TRBV29-1 and J is TRBJ1-2; D unclear. Germline CDR1 reads SQVTM; CDR2 reads ANQGSEA. Deletions cut 3 bases from V and 3 bases from J, with 8 bases between. The CDR3 runs 12 residues. The CDR3 protein is CSVDGVDYGYTF. Here the CDR3 DNA reads TGCAGCGTTGATGGGGTTGACTATGGCTACACCTTC.

This rearrangement joins TRBV28 to TRBJ2-3; the match to TRBD2 covers 11 bases. The germline V gene encodes CDR1 MDHEN and CDR2 SYDVKM. Germline trimming cut 9 bases from V and 3 bases from J; bases unmatched to any gene: 5. This CDR3 contains 14 residues. CDR3 nucleotides: TGTGCCAGTAGTACTAGCGGGAGAACAGATACGCAGTATTTT. This translates into CASSTSGRTDTQYF.

The rearrangement links TRBV6-1 to TRBJ1-5; D is ambiguous. Between the trimmed V and J ends, which lost 6 bases and 1 base, there was a span of 13 bases. There are 15 residues in the CDR3. Germline values: CDR1 MNHNS, CDR2 SASEGT. CDR3 region: CASSVKGFSNQPQHF. CDR3 DNA sequence: TGTGCCAGCAGCGTTAAAGGCTTCAGCAATCAGCCCCAGCATTTT.

In this sample, this clone turned up once. The rearrangement joins TRBV15 to TRBJ2-7; 7 bases map to TRBD1. Germline loops: CDR1 LNHNV, CDR2 YYDKDF (reference sequence). This CDR3 has 15 amino acids. V gave up 6 bases and J gave up 3 bases; unmatched junction bases: 11. CDR3 residues: CATSPHPGQNYEQYF. The CDR3, as DNA: TGTGCCACCAGTCCCCACCCGGGACAGAACTACGAGCAGTACTTC.